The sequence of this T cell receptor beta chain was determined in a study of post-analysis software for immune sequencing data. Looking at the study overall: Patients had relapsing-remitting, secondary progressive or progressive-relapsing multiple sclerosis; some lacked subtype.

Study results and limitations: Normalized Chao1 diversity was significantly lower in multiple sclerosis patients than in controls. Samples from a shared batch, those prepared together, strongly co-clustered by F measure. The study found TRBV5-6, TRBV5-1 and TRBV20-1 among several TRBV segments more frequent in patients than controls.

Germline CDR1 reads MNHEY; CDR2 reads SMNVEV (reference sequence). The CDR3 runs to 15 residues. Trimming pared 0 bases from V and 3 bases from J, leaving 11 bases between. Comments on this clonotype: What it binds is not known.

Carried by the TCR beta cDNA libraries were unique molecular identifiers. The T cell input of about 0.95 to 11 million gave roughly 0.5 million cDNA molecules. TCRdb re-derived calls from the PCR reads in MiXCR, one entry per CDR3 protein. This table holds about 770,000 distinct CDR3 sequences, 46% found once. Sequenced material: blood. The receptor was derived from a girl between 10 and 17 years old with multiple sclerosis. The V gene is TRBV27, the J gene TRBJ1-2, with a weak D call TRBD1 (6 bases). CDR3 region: CASSLSGTGYYGYTF. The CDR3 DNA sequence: TGTGCCAGCAGTTTATCGGGCACAGGGTACTATGGCTACACCTTC.